Below, 18 T cell receptor beta chains from the same sample are listed, as sequenced in a study of Ad26.COV2.S vaccination and SARS-CoV-2 variants. Noted treatment: around 19 received Ad26.COV2.S at low or high dose, single or two shots; roughly five received placebo; per-sample allocation not given. After the first vaccine or placebo injection, samples were drawn on day 63. Using immunoSEQ multiplex PCR, the repertoire was profiled, and TCRdb retains in-frame clones only, with some absent. Here the sample spans roughly 410,000 clones, about 80% being singletons. This sample comprised peripheral blood, obtained in a trial of Ad26.COV2.S vaccine versus placebo. The receptors were sampled from a person aged 18 to 65 who received the Ad26.COV2.S COVID-19 vaccine or a placebo.

This clone was recorded only once. The gene calls are TRBV13 and TRBJ1-6; TRBD1 agrees at 7 bases. This CDR3 spans 17 amino acids. V trimming: 2 bases; J trimming: 0 bases; junction bases outside the gene matches: 4. Germline V gene lookup returns CDR1 PRHDT and CDR2 FYEKMQ (reference sequence). The CDR3 region has the DNA TGTGCCAGCAGCTTACGGGACAGCCTCTCCTATAATTCACCCCTCCACTTT. Translated, it gives CASSLRDSLSYNSPLHF.

This clone showed up just once. This chain joins TRBV14 and TRBJ1-1; no clear D. CDR1 and CDR2 from the germline V gene are SGHDN and FVKESK. The CDR3 loop spans 11 amino acids. The V end lost 0 bases, the J end lost 8 bases, and 4 bases lay between the germline ends. DNA of the CDR3: TGTGCCAGCAGCCAAGAATCCGAAGCTTTCTTT. It translates to CASSQESEAFF.

This clone was seen a single time. V usage is TRBV12-3 or TRBV12-4 and J usage is TRBJ1-1, with TRBD1 as a possible D gene (5 bases). V shed 7 bases and J shed 4 bases, with 7 bases lying between them. The CDR3 is 11 residues long. The CDR3 protein is CASTGATEAFF. The CDR3 nucleotides read TGTGCCAGCACCGGGGCCACTGAAGCTTTCTTT.

The V gene is TRBV3-1 (or the pseudogene TRBV3-2), the J gene TRBJ2-3; maybe TRBD2 (7 bases). This CDR3 region has 15 residues. CDR1 and CDR2 from the germline V gene are LGHDT and YNNKEL (reference sequence). Trimming took off 4 bases at V and 5 bases at J, with 16 bases between the two ends. CDR3: CASSPEGGGGDTQYF. The DNA for the CDR3 is TGTGCCAGCAGCCCAGAAGGGGGGGGAGGAGATACGCAGTATTTT.

This chain joins TRBV9 and TRBJ2-1; 7 bases are a match to TRBD2. Germline trimming cut 0 bases from V and 0 bases from J; bases unmatched to any gene: 6. Per the germline V gene, CDR1 is SGDLS and CDR2 is YYNGEE. The CDR3 runs to 17 residues. DNA for the CDR3: TGTGCCAGCAGCGTAGTGGGAGGGCCAAGCTCCTACAATGAGCAGTTCTTC. Amino acids: CASSVVGGPSSYNEQFF.

The CDR3 coding sequence is TGCGCCAGCAGCCCCGGGACTTCCTACAATGAGCAGTTCTTC. Protein sequence: CASSPGTSYNEQFF. V usage is TRBV5-1 and J usage is TRBJ2-1; TRBD2 is a possible D gene (6 bases). The CDR3 has 14 amino acids. CDR1 and CDR2 (germline): SGHRS, YFSETQ. V was clipped by 4 bases and J by 1 base, with 9 bases between them.

In its sample, this clone was seen once. J is TRBJ2-1 and V is TRBV2, with TRBD1 identical over 7 bases. Germline trimming cut 8 bases from V and 4 bases from J; bases unmatched to any gene: 2. The CDR3 covers 12 residues. Germline-derived CDR1 and CDR2 are SNHLY and FYNNEI. Written as DNA, the CDR3 is TGTGCCAGCTCAGGGGGTTACAATGAGCAGTTCTTC. Protein: CASSGGYNEQFF.

The chain carries TRBV7-6 and TRBJ2-1, with 8 bases that match TRBD2. V shed 5 bases and J 2 bases; nucleotides not matched to a gene: 2. The CDR3 is made up of 14 amino acids. Per the germline V gene, CDR1 is SGHVS and CDR2 is FNYEAQ. DNA of the CDR3: TGTGCCAGCAGCCCGGGACTAGCCTACAATGAGCAGTTCTTC. Translation gives CASSPGLAYNEQFF.

The V call is TRBV28, the J call TRBJ2-3; no reliable D call. The CDR3 contains 13 residues. V lost 1 base, J lost 7 bases, and 9 bases lay in between. Per germline, CDR1 MDHEN and CDR2 SYDVKM. CDR3 loop: CASSLFFGYTQYF. CDR3 DNA sequence: TGTGCCAGCAGTTTATTCTTTGGGTATACGCAGTATTTT.

The CDR3 reads CASSILGGGGNEQFF. Written as DNA, the CDR3 is TGTGCCAGTAGTATACTGGGAGGAGGGGGCAATGAGCAGTTCTTC. The V and J genes are TRBV19 and TRBJ2-1, with D perhaps TRBD1 or TRBD2 (6 bases each). Germline assignment: CDR1 LNHDA and CDR2 SQIVND (reference sequence). The CDR3 consists of 15 residues. With 2 bases removed from V and 6 bases from J, the gap between germline ends came to 14 bases.

This chain links TRBV9 with TRBJ2-6; no definite D call. V lost 0 bases, J lost 8 bases, and 9 bases lay in between. The CDR3 sequence is 14 residues long. Germline V gene data show CDR1 as SGDLS and CDR2 as YYNGEE. CDR3 nucleotides: TGTGCCAGCAGCGTAGAAATCAAATCCAACGTCCTGACTTTC. Translation gives CASSVEIKSNVLTF.

The chain links TRBV7-6 to TRBJ1-2; no clear D gene. Trimming stripped 5 bases from V and 0 bases from J, with 10 bases between. From germline, CDR1 is SGHVS and CDR2 FNYEAQ. This CDR3 is 14 amino acids long. The CDR3 sequence is CASSPSGANYGYTF. In DNA form, the CDR3 reads TGTGCCAGCAGCCCCTCGGGAGCTAACTATGGCTACACCTTC.

V and J are TRBV11-3 and TRBJ1-2, with no clear D. Germline V gene sequence: CDR1 SGHNT, CDR2 YENEEA. V lost 5 bases and J lost 4, with 11 bases in between. This CDR3 contains 13 residues. CDR3: CASSPTELYGYTF. DNA of the CDR3: TGTGCCAGCAGCCCCACTGAACTCTATGGCTACACCTTC.

J is TRBJ1-2 and V is TRBV4-1; 12 bases line up with TRBD1. There are 16 residues in the CDR3. Germline V gene sequence: CDR1 MGHRA, CDR2 YSYEKL. With 4 bases clipped from V and 7 bases from J, the junction kept 10 bases outside the gene matches. The CDR3 nucleotides read TGCGCCAGCAGCCCCATCCCGGGACAGGGGGCGTTTGGCTACACCTTC. Amino acid sequence: CASSPIPGQGAFGYTF.

This clone was found once. This sequence joins TRBV29-1 and TRBJ1-2; D gene ambiguous. There are 12 residues in the CDR3. Germline V gene lookup returns CDR1 SQVTM and CDR2 ANQGSEA. V lost 5 bases and J lost 6, with 13 bases in between. The CDR3 loop reads CSVPIQLDGYTF. The CDR3 nucleotides read TGCAGCGTTCCCATCCAGTTGGATGGCTACACCTTC.

J is TRBJ1-2 and V is TRBV15; D not certain. The V and J ends lost 1 base and 3 bases respectively, with 9 bases between them. The CDR3 has 14 residues. Germline CDR1 and CDR2: LNHNV and YYDKDF (reference sequence). The CDR3 reads CATSRGPGYYGYTF. The CDR3 region has the DNA TGTGCCACCAGCAGAGGCCCGGGTTACTATGGCTACACCTTC.

The CDR3 nucleotides read TGTGCCAGCATGGTCGCAAACTATGGCTACACCTTC. The encoded protein is CASMVANYGYTF. V gene TRBV6-6 combines with J gene TRBJ1-2; D remains unclear. CDR3 length equals 12 residues. V lost 7 bases and J 2 bases, leaving 8 bases between the germline ends. Looked up from germline, CDR1 is MNHNY and CDR2 is SVGAGI (reference sequence).

This chain uses TRBV10-3 with TRBJ2-4; D possibly uses TRBD1 or TRBD2 (5 bases each). The CDR3 runs 13 residues. Trimming shortened V by 6 bases and J by 6 bases, and 12 bases separated the two germline ends. CDR1 and CDR2 from the germline V gene are ENHRY and SYGVKD. The DNA for the CDR3 is TGTGCCATCAGGGGGGTAGGCAGAAACATTCAGTACTTC. Translation: CAIRGVGRNIQYF.